Listed here are 20 T cell receptor beta chains from one sample, sequenced in a study of blood T cell repertoires in COVID-19. Libraries were prepared by immunoSEQ multiplex PCR; TCRdb keeps only in-frame clonotypes and omits some of them. The sample has a few hundred thousand clones, more than 75% seen once; the top ten hold about 3%. The sequenced sample consisted of peripheral blood. The receptors were gathered from a man aged 55 to 70 with acute or convalescent COVID-19.

V is TRBV15 and J is TRBJ2-5; 15 bases line up with TRBD2. The CDR3 is 18 residues long. The V gene end was trimmed by 5 bases and the J gene end by 5 bases; junction bases not matched to a gene: 12. CDR1 is LNHNV, CDR2 YYDKDF, per germline (reference sequence). In DNA form, the CDR3 reads TGTGCCACCAGCGGAGGATGGACTAGCGGGGGGGTAGCCGAGACCCAGTACTTC. It specifies CATSGGWTSGGVAETQYF.

The V gene is TRBV5-1, the J gene TRBJ2-5; 7 positions agree with TRBD1. V dropped 4 bases and J dropped 4; count of bases not matched to a gene: 10. Germline-derived CDR1 and CDR2 are SGHRS and YFSETQ. The CDR3 extends over 15 amino acids. CDR3 residues: CASSRNVGGAETQYF. CDR3 nucleotide sequence: TGCGCCAGCAGCCGGAATGTAGGGGGCGCAGAGACCCAGTACTTC.

DNA for the CDR3: TGTGCCAGCAGCTTCATAACTAAACTAGCGGGGGCAGGGTACAATGAGCAGTTCTTC. Translating it yields CASSFITKLAGAGYNEQFF. The chain recombines TRBV7-3 with TRBJ2-1, with TRBD2 matching 11 bases. Trimming at V came to 3 bases and at J to 4 bases, leaving 14 bases not matched to a gene. Germline CDR1 reads SGHTA; CDR2 reads FQGTGA. The CDR3 has 19 amino acids.

The chain carries TRBV18 and TRBJ2-3; maybe TRBD2 (6 bases). CDR1 and CDR2 from the germline V gene are KGHSH and LQKENI. The CDR3 has 15 residues. V was pared by 3 bases and J by 3 bases, with 13 bases between. CDR3 DNA sequence: TGTGCCAGCTCACCTATCGGAGGGAATACAGATACGCAGTATTTT. The encoded protein is CASSPIGGNTDTQYF. Full variable domain (rest looked up from reference TRBV18 and TRBJ2-3): NAGVMQNPRHLVRRRGQEARLRCSPMKGHSHVYWYRQLPEEGLKFMVYLQKENIIDESGMPKERFSAEFPKEGPSILRIQQVVRGDSAAYFCASSPIGGNTDTQYFGPGTRLTVL.

Only one count was recorded for this clone. V gene TRBV29-1 combines with J gene TRBJ2-2; 16 nucleotides match TRBD2. CDR1 and CDR2 from the germline V gene are SQVTM and ANQGSEA. The CDR3 spans 19 residues. Trimming removed 5 bases from V and 2 bases from J; junction bases left unmatched: 11. The CDR3 here is CSVRVLGTSGGANTGELFF. CDR3 bases: TGCAGCGTTCGGGTATTGGGGACTAGCGGGGGGGCAAACACCGGGGAGCTGTTTTTT.

The chain combines TRBV5-6 with TRBJ2-4; tentative D call: TRBD1 (6 bases). Germline V gene sequence: CDR1 SGHDT, CDR2 YYEEEE. V dropped 4 bases and J dropped 0 bases, with 14 bases sitting between them. This CDR3 contains 16 residues. Here the CDR3 DNA reads TGTGCCAGCAGCACAGGACAGCTTCTAGCCAAAAACATTCAGTACTTC. It is translated as CASSTGQLLAKNIQYF.

The CDR3 spells CASSFHDRGSAEAFF. The CDR3 DNA reads TGTGCCAGCAGCTTCCACGACAGGGGCAGCGCTGAAGCTTTCTTT. This chain links TRBV7-9 with TRBJ1-1; the match to TRBD1 covers 8 bases. CDR1 and CDR2 from the germline V gene are SEHNR and FQNEAQ (reference sequence). The CDR3 runs to 15 residues. Trimming removed 3 bases from V and 6 bases from J; junction bases left unmatched: 9.

This clone was detected only once. J is TRBJ1-1 and V is TRBV19; possibly TRBD1 for D (5 bases). Trimming removed 5 bases from V and 1 base from J, with 14 bases in between. The CDR3 sequence is 15 residues long. CDR1 and CDR2 from the germline V gene are LNHDA and SQIVND (reference sequence). This CDR3 is CASSPVAGRNTEAFF. CDR3 bases: TGTGCCAGTAGTCCCGTTGCAGGGCGGAACACTGAAGCTTTCTTT. Full variable domain (rest looked up from reference TRBV19 and TRBJ1-1): DGGITQSPKYLFRKEGQNVTLSCEQNLNHDAMYWYRQDPGQGLRLIYYSQIVNDFQKGDIAEGYSVSREKKESFPLTVTSAQKNPTAFYLCASSPVAGRNTEAFFGQGTRLTVV.

The gene calls are TRBV4-1 and TRBJ2-1; 8 bases fit TRBD2. This CDR3 spans 17 amino acids. Germline CDR1 reads MGHRA; CDR2 reads YSYEKL. V lost 0 bases to trimming and J lost 4 bases; unmatched junction nucleotides: 8. Here the CDR3 reads CASSQEGASGSYNEQFF. The DNA of the CDR3 is TGCGCCAGCAGCCAAGAAGGGGCCAGCGGGAGTTACAATGAGCAGTTCTTC.

The chain recombines TRBV7-3 with TRBJ2-1, with 9 bases that match TRBD2. Trimming cost V 8 bases and J 6 bases; bases outside gene matches: 8. CDR1 and CDR2 (germline): SGHTA, FQGTGA. This CDR3 is built from 14 residues. CDR3 sequence (DNA): TGTGCCAGCTCCTTGGCGGGGGGGCCCAATGAGCAGTTCTTC. Residues: CASSLAGGPNEQFF.

This clone was observed many times. The chain is built from TRBV20-1 and TRBJ2-7; no clear D. The germline V and J ends were trimmed by 3 bases and 7 bases, with 16 bases remaining between them. From germline, CDR1 is DFQATT and CDR2 SNEGSKA (reference sequence). This CDR3 spans 13 amino acids. CDR3 in amino acids: CSASAPRAWEQYF. The CDR3 DNA reads as TGCAGTGCTAGTGCCCCACGCGCCTGGGAGCAGTACTTC.

This clone was counted only a few times. The same CDR3 also results from other DNA sequences found in this sample. This chain uses TRBV11-2 with TRBJ1-5; maybe TRBD1 (5 bases). Trimming removed 0 bases from V and 7 bases from J, with 7 bases in between. CDR3 length: 13 amino acids. Germline CDR1 is SGHAT and CDR2 is FQNNGV. The CDR3 nucleotides read TGTGCCAGCAGCTTAGATCGGGGGCAGCCCCAGCATTTT. Encoded protein: CASSLDRGQPQHF.

V and J are TRBV5-4 and TRBJ2-4; 12 bases match TRBD2. Germline V gene data show CDR1 as SGHNT and CDR2 as YYREEE (reference sequence). The length of the CDR3 is 18 residues. V lost 4 bases, J lost 0 bases, and 8 bases stayed unmatched. The CDR3 sequence: CASSRTSGVYLAKNIQYF. The CDR3 nucleotides are TGTGCCAGCAGCCGGACTAGCGGGGTGTACCTAGCCAAAAACATTCAGTACTTC. The complete variable domain, with remaining parts taken from reference TRBV5-4 and TRBJ2-4, reads ETGVTQSPTHLIKTRGQQVTLRCSSQSGHNTVSWYQQALGQGPQFIFQYYREEENGRGNFPPRFSGLQFPNYSSELNVNALELDDSALYLCASSRTSGVYLAKNIQYFGAGTRLSVL.

On this clone itself: Germline is not matched at one junction end, which may reflect a read error. The chain couples TRBV6-4 to TRBJ2-6; TRBD2 matches 7 bases. The germline V gene has CDR1 MRHNA and CDR2 SNTAGT. The CDR3 contains 16 residues. Here the CDR3 reads CRSGGGPPSGANVLTF. The CDR3 region has the DNA TGCCGTTCTGGCGGGGGACCTCCCTCTGGGGCCAACGTCCTGACTTTC.

V and J are TRBV24-1 and TRBJ1-6; D possibly corresponds to TRBD1 (5 bases). Trimming removed 1 base from V and 7 bases from J, with 10 bases in between. There are 15 residues in the CDR3. Germline V gene sequence: CDR1 KGHDR, CDR2 SFDVKD. The CDR3 sequence is CATSDFGRENSPLHF. The CDR3 coding sequence is TGTGCCACCAGTGATTTTGGCAGGGAAAATTCACCCCTCCACTTT.

The chain combines TRBV5-8 with TRBJ1-1; 9 bases line up with TRBD1. The ends lost 3 bases at V and 4 bases at J; junction bases unmatched: 13. The CDR3 totals 17 residues. Germline CDR1 reads SGHTS; CDR2 reads YDEGEE. CDR3 DNA sequence: TGTGCCAGCAGCTCGTATGTGGGACAGGGAGGCAGCACTGAAGCTTTCTTT. Its protein is CASSSYVGQGGSTEAFF. Looking up the rest from reference TRBV5-8 and TRBJ1-1 gives the full variable domain: EAGVTQSPTHLIKTRGQQATLRCSPISGHTSVYWYQQALGLGLQFLLWYDEGEERNRGNFPPRFSGRQFPNYSSELNVNALELEDSALYLCASSSYVGQGGSTEAFFGQGTRLTVV.

J is TRBJ1-1 and V is TRBV18, with D hard to call. The CDR3 loop spans 15 amino acids. Trimming took off 6 bases at V and 1 base at J, with 15 bases between the two ends. Looked up from germline, CDR1 is KGHSH and CDR2 is LQKENI. CDR3 region: CASSPRGRQNTEAFF. The CDR3, as DNA: TGTGCCAGCTCCCCTAGAGGGAGACAGAACACTGAAGCTTTCTTT. The complete variable domain, with remaining parts taken from reference TRBV18 and TRBJ1-1, reads NAGVMQNPRHLVRRRGQEARLRCSPMKGHSHVYWYRQLPEEGLKFMVYLQKENIIDESGMPKERFSAEFPKEGPSILRIQQVVRGDSAAYFCASSPRGRQNTEAFFGQGTRLTVV.

V and J are TRBV10-2 and TRBJ2-2, with a possible D match to TRBD1 (6 bases). The ends were cut back, 5 bases at V and 3 bases at J, with 7 bases in the middle. CDR1 WSHSY and CDR2 SAAADI come from the germline V gene. This CDR3 is built from 13 residues. CDR3 sequence: CASSTGYTGELFF. In DNA form, the CDR3 reads TGCGCCAGCAGTACAGGGTACACCGGGGAGCTGTTTTTT.

The chain uses TRBV5-1 and TRBJ2-5; 11 bases match TRBD1. The germline V gene encodes CDR1 SGHRS and CDR2 YFSETQ. After removal of 3 bases from V and 5 bases from J, the junction contained 6 bases not matched to a gene. The CDR3 is 15 amino acids. CDR3 loop: CASSSDRGLRETQYF. CDR3 nucleotide sequence: TGCGCCAGCAGCTCGGACAGGGGGCTTCGGGAGACCCAGTACTTC.

The chain combines TRBV18 with TRBJ1-1; D perhaps matches TRBD1 (5 bases). This CDR3 spans 15 amino acids. V lost 3 bases and J lost 7, with 18 bases in between. Germline CDR1 and CDR2: KGHSH and LQKENI. For the CDR3, the DNA is TGTGCCAGCTCACCCGCAAGTGGGACGGGGGGTGAAGCTTTCTTT. Translation: CASSPASGTGGEAFF. Using reference TRBV18 and TRBJ1-1 for the parts outside the CDR3, the full variable domain is NAGVMQNPRHLVRRRGQEARLRCSPMKGHSHVYWYRQLPEEGLKFMVYLQKENIIDESGMPKERFSAEFPKEGPSILRIQQVVRGDSAAYFCASSPASGTGGEAFFGQGTRLTVV.